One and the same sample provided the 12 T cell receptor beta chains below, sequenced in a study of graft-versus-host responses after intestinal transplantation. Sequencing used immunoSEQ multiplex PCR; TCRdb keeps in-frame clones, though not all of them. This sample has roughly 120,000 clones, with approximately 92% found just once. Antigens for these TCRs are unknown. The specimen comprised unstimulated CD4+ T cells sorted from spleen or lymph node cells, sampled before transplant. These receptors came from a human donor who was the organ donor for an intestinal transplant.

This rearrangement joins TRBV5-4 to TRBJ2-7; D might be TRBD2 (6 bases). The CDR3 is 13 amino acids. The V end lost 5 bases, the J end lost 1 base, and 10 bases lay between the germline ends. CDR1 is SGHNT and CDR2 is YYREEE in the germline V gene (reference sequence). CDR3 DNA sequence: TGTGCCAGCAGGTATAGCGGTTCCTACGAGCAGTACTTC. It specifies CASRYSGSYEQYF.

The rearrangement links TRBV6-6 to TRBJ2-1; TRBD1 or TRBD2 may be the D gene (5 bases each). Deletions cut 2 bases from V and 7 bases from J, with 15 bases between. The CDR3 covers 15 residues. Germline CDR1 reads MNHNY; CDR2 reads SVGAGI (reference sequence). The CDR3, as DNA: TGTGCCAGCAGTTACGCAGGGAGCGCGGTGAATGAGCAGTTCTTC. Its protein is CASSYAGSAVNEQFF.

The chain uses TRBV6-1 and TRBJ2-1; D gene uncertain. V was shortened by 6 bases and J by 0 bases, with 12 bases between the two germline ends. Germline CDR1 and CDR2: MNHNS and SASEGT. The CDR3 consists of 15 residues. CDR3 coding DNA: TGTGCCAGCAGCCCCACCGGGTCCTCCTACAATGAGCAGTTCTTC. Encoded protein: CASSPTGSSYNEQFF.

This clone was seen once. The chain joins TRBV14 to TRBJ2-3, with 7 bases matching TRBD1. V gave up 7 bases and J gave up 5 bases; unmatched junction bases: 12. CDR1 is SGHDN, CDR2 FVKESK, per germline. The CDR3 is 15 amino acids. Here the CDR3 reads CASIPWEGGKDTQYF. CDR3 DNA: TGTGCCAGCATCCCCTGGGAAGGGGGCAAAGATACGCAGTATTTT.

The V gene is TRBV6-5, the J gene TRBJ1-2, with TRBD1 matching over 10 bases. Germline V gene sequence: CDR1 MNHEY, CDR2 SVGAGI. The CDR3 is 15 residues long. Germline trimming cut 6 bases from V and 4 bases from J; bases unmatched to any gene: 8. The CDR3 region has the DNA TGTGCCAGCAGCCCGGACAGGGGGAGAGTCTATGGCTACACCTTC. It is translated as CASSPDRGRVYGYTF.

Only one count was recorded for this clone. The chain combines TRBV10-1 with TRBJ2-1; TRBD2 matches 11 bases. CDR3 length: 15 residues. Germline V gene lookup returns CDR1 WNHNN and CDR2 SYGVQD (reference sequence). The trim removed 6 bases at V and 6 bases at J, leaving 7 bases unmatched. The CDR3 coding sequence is TGCGCCAGCAGCGTAGCGGGAGGGCCGGTCAATGAGCAGTTCTTC. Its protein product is CASSVAGGPVNEQFF.

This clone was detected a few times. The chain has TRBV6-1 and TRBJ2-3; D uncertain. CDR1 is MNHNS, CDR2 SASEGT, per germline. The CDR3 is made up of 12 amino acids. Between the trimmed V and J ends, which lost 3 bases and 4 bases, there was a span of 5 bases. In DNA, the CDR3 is TGTGCCAGCAGTGATGGAGCAGATACGCAGTATTTT. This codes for CASSDGADTQYF.

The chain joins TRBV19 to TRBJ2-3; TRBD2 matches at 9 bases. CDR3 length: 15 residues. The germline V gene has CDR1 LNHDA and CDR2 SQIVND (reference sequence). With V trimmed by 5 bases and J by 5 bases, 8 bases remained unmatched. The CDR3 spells CASSYSSGDRDTQYF. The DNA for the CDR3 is TGTGCCAGTAGTTATTCTAGCGGGGATCGAGATACGCAGTATTTT.

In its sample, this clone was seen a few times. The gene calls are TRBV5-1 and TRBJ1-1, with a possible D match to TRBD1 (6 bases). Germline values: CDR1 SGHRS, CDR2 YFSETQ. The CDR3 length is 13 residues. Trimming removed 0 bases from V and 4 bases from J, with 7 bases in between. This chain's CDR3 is CASSLEGGTEAFF. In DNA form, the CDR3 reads TGCGCCAGCAGCTTGGAAGGGGGCACTGAAGCTTTCTTT.

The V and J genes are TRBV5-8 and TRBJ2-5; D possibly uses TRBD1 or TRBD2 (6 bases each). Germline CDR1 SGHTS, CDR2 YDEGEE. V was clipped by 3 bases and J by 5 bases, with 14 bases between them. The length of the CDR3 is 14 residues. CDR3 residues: CASSSPGARETQYF. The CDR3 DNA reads TGTGCCAGCAGCTCGCCGGGGGCCCGGGAGACCCAGTACTTC. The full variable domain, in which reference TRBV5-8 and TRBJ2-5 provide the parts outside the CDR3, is EAGVTQSPTHLIKTRGQQATLRCSPISGHTSVYWYQQALGLGLQFLLWYDEGEERNRGNFPPRFSGRQFPNYSSELNVNALELEDSALYLCASSSPGARETQYFGPGTRLLVL.

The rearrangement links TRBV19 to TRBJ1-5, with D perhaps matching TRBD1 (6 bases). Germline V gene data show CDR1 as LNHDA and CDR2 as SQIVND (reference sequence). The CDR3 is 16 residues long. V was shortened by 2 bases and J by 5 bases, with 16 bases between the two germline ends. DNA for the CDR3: TGTGCCAGTAGTATATCCACTGGGGGGCTCTATCAGCCCCAGCATTTT. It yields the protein CASSISTGGLYQPQHF.

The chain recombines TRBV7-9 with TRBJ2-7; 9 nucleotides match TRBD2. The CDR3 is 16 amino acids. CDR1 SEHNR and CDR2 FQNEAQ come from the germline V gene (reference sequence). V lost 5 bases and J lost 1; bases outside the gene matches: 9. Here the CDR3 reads CASSPWGTSSSYEQYF. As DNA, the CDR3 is TGTGCCAGCAGCCCGTGGGGGACTAGCTCTTCCTACGAGCAGTACTTC.